The TCR beta chain described here comes from a study of T cell responses to AZD1222 COVID-19 vaccine. The V gene's germline CDR1 is MGHRA and CDR2 YSYEKL. This CDR3 is built from 12 residues. V shed 0 bases and J shed 11 bases, with 10 bases lying between them. Some clones are missing from TCRdb's copy, which holds only in-frame ones; the method was immunoSEQ multiplex PCR. This sample has 150,000 to 200,000 clones; about 90% occur once, and the top ten carry around 0.99%. The input for sequencing was peripheral blood, taken 28 days after the second AZD1222 dose. The genes are TRBV4-1 and TRBJ1-1, with a tentative D call TRBD1 (6 bases). The receptor comes from an adult who received the AZD1222 COVID-19 vaccine. The CDR3 is CASSQDGQFAFF. DNA for the CDR3: TGCGCCAGCAGCCAAGATGGACAGTTTGCTTTCTTT.